Listed below are T cell receptor beta chains from one sample, sequenced in a study of CD8+ T cells in alopecia areata. Clones were read by immunoSEQ multiplex PCR, and TCRdb kept only the in-frame ones, dropping some. The sample yields under 85,000 clones, approximately 46% seen once. The sample here was CD8+ T cells sorted from blood, taken at week 0. These receptors were collected from a human donor with alopecia areata. Each CDR3 is given with its conserved first and last residue. Each record gives: CDR3 length, clone size, J gene, V gene, CDR3 protein. Clone size appears in some rows only: once, few, many, or a class for an expanded clone.

CDR3 length: 14; clone size: NA; J gene: TRBJ2-1; V gene: TRBV29-1; CDR3 protein: CSEDGLAGNNEQFF
CDR3 length: 14; clone size: few; J gene: TRBJ2-7; V gene: TRBV29-1; CDR3 protein: CSVVGPSGSFEQYF
CDR3 length: 15; clone size: NA; J gene: TRBJ2-5; V gene: TRBV28; CDR3 protein: CASSLRRDTQETQYF
CDR3 length: 13; clone size: NA; J gene: TRBJ1-5; V gene: TRBV30; CDR3 protein: CAWSWGGNQPQHF
CDR3 length: 17; clone size: few; J gene: TRBJ1-5; V gene: TRBV2; CDR3 protein: CASSEGFRQTSNQPQHF
CDR3 length: 14; clone size: NA; J gene: TRBJ2-7; V gene: TRBV13; CDR3 protein: CASSLASSLYEQYF
CDR3 length: 16; clone size: NA; J gene: TRBJ2-1; V gene: TRBV29-1; CDR3 protein: CSVEGRLAGVLNEQFF
CDR3 length: 14; clone size: NA; J gene: TRBJ2-2; V gene: TRBV19; CDR3 protein: CASFNRGKDGELFF
CDR3 length: 16; clone size: NA; J gene: TRBJ2-3; V gene: TRBV7-3; CDR3 protein: CASSHGGTGNPDTQYF
CDR3 length: 16; clone size: few; J gene: TRBJ2-7; V gene: TRBV5-5; CDR3 protein: CASSLGGVGGSYEQYF
CDR3 length: 12; clone size: NA; J gene: TRBJ2-5; V gene: TRBV29-1; CDR3 protein: CSVVEGAETQYF
CDR3 length: 16; clone size: NA; J gene: TRBJ2-5; V gene: TRBV11-2; CDR3 protein: CASSFGTGGWMETQYF
CDR3 length: 14; clone size: NA; J gene: TRBJ1-1; V gene: TRBV6-1; CDR3 protein: CASFRGLGNTEAFF
CDR3 length: 12; clone size: NA; J gene: TRBJ1-2; V gene: TRBV9; CDR3 protein: CASSDGGYGYTF
CDR3 length: 16; clone size: few; J gene: TRBJ2-2; V gene: TRBV19; CDR3 protein: CASSIAPAKNTGELFF
CDR3 length: 16; clone size: NA; J gene: TRBJ2-3; V gene: TRBV9; CDR3 protein: CASSVGTTGFSDTQYF
CDR3 length: 14; clone size: NA; J gene: TRBJ2-1; V gene: TRBV30; CDR3 protein: CACLPSGSDNEQFF
CDR3 length: 18; clone size: NA; J gene: TRBJ1-5; V gene: TRBV4-3; CDR3 protein: CASSPTRVRPPGTQPQHF
CDR3 length: 18; clone size: NA; J gene: TRBJ2-4; V gene: TRBV7-6; CDR3 protein: CASSSGRGTGTKKNIQYF
CDR3 length: 14; clone size: few; J gene: TRBJ2-3; V gene: TRBV6-5; CDR3 protein: CASTLAASTDTQYF
CDR3 length: 13; clone size: few; J gene: TRBJ2-7; V gene: TRBV5-4; CDR3 protein: CASSFGGSYEQYF
CDR3 length: 13; clone size: few; J gene: TRBJ2-7; V gene: TRBV29-1; CDR3 protein: CSVRDRTTYEQYF
CDR3 length: 17; clone size: NA; J gene: TRBJ2-7; V gene: TRBV27; CDR3 protein: CASSLSPRQGGVYEQYF
CDR3 length: 12; clone size: NA; J gene: TRBJ1-1; V gene: TRBV29-1; CDR3 protein: CSVVGRRTEAFF
CDR3 length: 15; clone size: NA; J gene: TRBJ2-3; V gene: TRBV9; CDR3 protein: CASSEGSHHTDTQYF
CDR3 length: 14; clone size: NA; J gene: TRBJ2-2; V gene: TRBV30; CDR3 protein: CAWARGLVTGELFF
CDR3 length: 14; clone size: NA; J gene: TRBJ2-2; V gene: TRBV7-9; CDR3 protein: CASSLGRGTGELFF
CDR3 length: 20; clone size: few; J gene: TRBJ2-1; V gene: TRBV29-1; CDR3 protein: CSVEAPGLARLPSSYNEQFF
CDR3 length: 12; clone size: NA; J gene: TRBJ2-7; V gene: TRBV30; CDR3 protein: CAWRGITYEQYF
CDR3 length: 11; clone size: NA; J gene: TRBJ2-7; V gene: TRBV29-1; CDR3 protein: CSVISGWEQYF
CDR3 length: 13; clone size: NA; J gene: TRBJ2-7; V gene: TRBV27; CDR3 protein: CASSEGATYEQYF
CDR3 length: 14; clone size: NA; J gene: TRBJ2-3; V gene: TRBV6-5; CDR3 protein: CASSGAGGPDTQYF